These 30 T cell receptor beta chains originate from one sample sequenced in a study of blood T cell repertoires in COVID-19. Profiling relied on immunoSEQ multiplex PCR, and the TCRdb table lists in-frame clones only, not all of them. The table lists roughly 35,000 clones, around 87% of them singletons. Specimen: peripheral blood. These TCRs come from a human donor in a cohort sampled during active COVID-19.

This chain joins TRBV4-1 and TRBJ2-4, with TRBD1 as a possible D gene (6 bases). V was trimmed by 1 base and J by 3 bases, leaving 25 bases between them. The CDR3 consists of 20 residues. The germline V gene has CDR1 MGHRA and CDR2 YSYEKL. This CDR3 reads CASSQGIGVRQGTLKNIQYF. CDR3 DNA sequence: TGCGCCAGCAGCCAAGGGATCGGAGTTAGGCAGGGGACACTCAAAAACATTCAGTACTTC.

This chain joins TRBV6-1 and TRBJ1-6; D gene ambiguous. The CDR3 runs to 17 residues. CDR1 is MNHNS, CDR2 SASEGT, per germline. With 3 bases removed from V and 2 bases from J, the gap between germline ends came to 14 bases. CDR3 sequence (DNA): TGTGCCAGCAGTGATGGGTGGACGGGGACCTATAATTCACCCCTCCACTTT. It translates to CASSDGWTGTYNSPLHF.

The chain couples TRBV5-5 to TRBJ1-1, with 9 bases lining up with TRBD1. The germline V gene has CDR1 SGHKS and CDR2 YYEKEE (reference sequence). This CDR3 has 18 amino acids. V lost 4 bases, J lost 5 bases, and 18 bases stayed unmatched. The CDR3 DNA reads as TGTGCCAGCAGCCAGGACTTTAGGCACAGGGGGCTGAGGACTGAAGCTTTCTTT. Protein product: CASSQDFRHRGLRTEAFF.

This chain links TRBV2 with TRBJ1-4, with 7 bases matching TRBD1. CDR3 length equals 15 residues. After removal of 9 bases from V and 5 bases from J, the junction contained 12 bases not matched to a gene. From germline, CDR1 is SNHLY and CDR2 FYNNEI. The CDR3, as DNA: TGTGCCAGTTCTTACCGGACAGGCCGAAATGAAAAACTGTTTTTT. Translated, it gives CASSYRTGRNEKLFF.

This clone was counted between two and nine times. The chain has TRBV5-4 and TRBJ2-2; 8 nucleotides match TRBD2. The CDR3 loop spans 17 amino acids. Unmatched junction bases numbered 8, after V lost 0 bases and J lost 4 bases. The germline CDR1 and CDR2 sequences are SGHNT and YYREEE (reference sequence). DNA of the CDR3: TGTGCCAGCAGCTTGGGGGGAACTAGCGGCCGCACCGGGGAGCTGTTTTTT. Its protein is CASSLGGTSGRTGELFF.

This clone was counted once. This chain joins TRBV12-5 and TRBJ2-1; possible D gene TRBD2, 6 bases. CDR1 is LGHNT, CDR2 FRNRAP, per germline. With 6 bases removed from V and 0 bases from J, the gap between germline ends came to 12 bases. CDR3 length: 15 residues. The DNA for the CDR3 is TGTGCTAGTGGCCTGGGACTCAGCTCCTACAATGAGCAGTTCTTC. It is translated as CASGLGLSSYNEQFF.

This chain uses TRBV7-2 with TRBJ1-2; 9 bases fit TRBD1. The CDR3 covers 13 residues. V was pared by 4 bases and J by 7 bases, with 4 bases of the junction left unmatched. Germline V lookup: CDR1 SGHTA, CDR2 FQGNSA. The CDR3 DNA follows: TGTGCCAGCAGCTGGGACAGGGAGCGTGGCTACACCTTC. This codes for CASSWDRERGYTF.

The rearrangement uses TRBV27 and TRBJ1-5, with D perhaps TRBD1 (5 bases). The germline V and J ends were trimmed by 5 bases and 6 bases, with 14 bases remaining between them. This CDR3 contains 14 residues. Germline values: CDR1 MNHEY, CDR2 SMNVEV (reference sequence). The CDR3 here is CASSRQGLGQPQHF. In DNA, the CDR3 is TGTGCCAGCAGTCGGCAGGGACTCGGTCAGCCCCAGCATTTT.

This clone was seen more than once but under ten times. The rearrangement links TRBV27 to TRBJ2-3; TRBD2 might be the D (6 bases). Germline V gives CDR1 MNHEY, CDR2 SMNVEV (reference sequence). The CDR3 loop spans 12 amino acids. V lost 5 bases, J lost 9 bases, and 12 bases lay in between. The chain's CDR3 is CASSPVGGTQYF. The CDR3 DNA sequence: TGTGCCAGCAGTCCCGTGGGGGGAACGCAGTATTTT.

The chain recombines TRBV3-1 (or the pseudogene TRBV3-2) with TRBJ2-5; a possible D gene is TRBD1 (6 bases). V was clipped by 3 bases and J by 2 bases, with 19 bases between them. Germline-derived CDR1 and CDR2 are LGHDT and YNNKEL (reference sequence). The CDR3 covers 17 residues. The CDR3 is CASSQGLPGVRQETQYF. The CDR3 DNA sequence: TGTGCCAGCAGCCAGGGTCTGCCAGGGGTCAGGCAAGAGACCCAGTACTTC.

This chain connects TRBV28 to TRBJ1-1; tentatively, D is TRBD1 (6 bases). The CDR3 extends over 15 amino acids. In germline, CDR1 is MDHEN, CDR2 SYDVKM. Deletions cut 5 bases from V and 1 base from J, with 14 bases between. This CDR3 reads CASSISDRRNTEAFF. For the CDR3, the DNA is TGTGCCAGCAGTATATCCGACAGGAGGAACACTGAAGCTTTCTTT.

This chain connects TRBV29-1 to TRBJ2-5; TRBD2 matches 8 bases. This CDR3 comprises 13 residues. The J segment lost 4 bases and the V segment lost 2 bases, leaving 3 bases of the junction unmatched. Germline V gene data show CDR1 as SQVTM and CDR2 as ANQGSEA. CDR3 nucleotides: TGCAGCGTTGAAACGGGAGGGTCAGAGACCCAGTACTTC. Amino acid sequence: CSVETGGSETQYF. The full variable domain, with the rest looked up from reference TRBV29-1 and TRBJ2-5, is SAVISQKPSRDICQRGTSLTIQCQVDSQVTMMFWYRQQPGQSLTLIATANQGSEATYESGFVIDKFPISRPNLTFSTLTVSNMSPEDSSIYLCSVETGGSETQYFGPGTRLLVL.

The chain combines TRBV7-2 with TRBJ1-1; maybe TRBD1 (6 bases). The germline gives CDR1 SGHTA, CDR2 FQGNSA. The V gene lost 3 bases and the J gene lost 7 bases, with 12 bases spanning the gap. The CDR3 loop spans 13 amino acids. The CDR3 coding sequence is TGTGCCAGCAGCTTGTTGGCAGGGGTTGAAGCTTTCTTT. It yields the protein CASSLLAGVEAFF.

The genes are TRBV4-1 and TRBJ1-6; D not certain. V was clipped by 0 bases and J by 12 bases, with 12 bases between them. CDR3 size: 14 residues. Germline V lookup: CDR1 MGHRA, CDR2 YSYEKL. The CDR3, as DNA: TGCGCCAGCAGCCAAGATGAGCGGGCTCTACCCCTCCACTTT. Its translation: CASSQDERALPLHF.

This rearrangement joins TRBV9 to TRBJ2-1; D may be TRBD1 (6 bases). The germline CDR1 and CDR2 sequences are SGDLS and YYNGEE. The germline V and J ends were trimmed by 0 bases and 4 bases, with 8 bases remaining between them. The CDR3 has 14 amino acids. As DNA, the CDR3 is TGTGCCAGCAGCGTAGCCGGACAGTACAATGAGCAGTTCTTC. As protein: CASSVAGQYNEQFF.

The V and J genes are TRBV29-1 and TRBJ1-1, with D hard to call. With 4 bases removed from V and 3 bases from J, the gap between germline ends came to 18 bases. Germline V gene lookup returns CDR1 SQVTM and CDR2 ANQGSEA. The CDR3 totals 15 residues. CDR3 in amino acids: CSVATRVAKDTEAFF. As DNA, the CDR3 is TGCAGCGTTGCGACACGAGTGGCGAAGGACACTGAAGCTTTCTTT.

Here the CDR3 reads CASSQGTRQETQYF. The DNA of the CDR3 is TGTGCCAGCAGCCAGGGGACAAGACAAGAGACCCAGTACTTC. V usage is TRBV7-8 and J usage is TRBJ2-5; D is perhaps TRBD1 (6 bases). Trimming took 5 bases from V and 2 from J, leaving 12 bases between them. The CDR3 is made up of 14 amino acids. The germline gives CDR1 SGHVS, CDR2 FQNEAQ.

The rearrangement links TRBV7-9 to TRBJ2-5; the match to TRBD2 covers 12 bases. J gave up 2 bases and V 5 bases, and 9 bases lay outside the gene matches. CDR3 length: 17 amino acids. Germline CDR1 is SEHNR and CDR2 is FQNEAQ (reference sequence). CDR3 sequence (DNA): TGTGCCAGCAGCCCCGGGACTAGCGGGCTTTCTCAAGAGACCCAGTACTTC. This encodes CASSPGTSGLSQETQYF.

The CDR3 DNA is TGCGCCAGCAGACCCGGACTCGCGAACACTGAAGCTTTCTTT. Protein: CASRPGLANTEAFF. This chain links TRBV5-1 with TRBJ1-1; no firm D call. This CDR3 spans 14 amino acids. CDR1 and CDR2 (germline): SGHRS, YFSETQ. Trimming shortened V by 5 bases and J by 1 base, and 12 bases separated the two germline ends.

This clone was detected only a few times. This chain joins TRBV4-3 and TRBJ2-7; weak D call: TRBD1 (7 bases). Trimming left V 1 base short and J 5 bases short, with 15 bases between. The CDR3 length is 15 residues. The germline V gene encodes CDR1 LGHNA and CDR2 YSLEER. The CDR3 region has the DNA TGCGCCAGCAGCCAAGTAGGAGGGGGCGCTGACGAGCAGTACTTC. It specifies CASSQVGGGADEQYF.

The rearrangement joins TRBV5-6 to TRBJ2-7; TRBD1 is a possible D gene (5 bases). The CDR3 runs to 15 residues. The germline CDR1 and CDR2 sequences are SGHDT and YYEEEE. V lost 4 bases to trimming and J lost 0 bases, with 14 bases between them. The CDR3 coding sequence is TGTGCCAGCAGCCCGAGAGGACACCTCTCCTACGAGCAGTACTTC. This gives the protein CASSPRGHLSYEQYF.

This rearrangement joins TRBV5-4 to TRBJ1-3, with 8 bases matching TRBD1. The V gene end was trimmed by 4 bases and the J gene end by 2 bases; junction bases not matched to a gene: 8. The CDR3 extends over 16 amino acids. Germline V gives CDR1 SGHNT, CDR2 YYREEE (reference sequence). The CDR3 region is CASSLWRTGTGNTIYF. CDR3 sequence (DNA): TGTGCCAGCAGCCTTTGGCGGACAGGGACTGGAAACACCATATATTTT.

The chain has TRBV4-2 and TRBJ2-2; a weak D match, TRBD1 (5 bases). Trimming left V 0 bases short and J 4 bases short, with 12 bases between. This CDR3 contains 16 residues. In germline, CDR1 is LGHNA, CDR2 YNFKEQ. The CDR3 reads CASSQDFRQGTGELFF. The CDR3 DNA follows: TGTGCCAGCAGCCAAGATTTTAGGCAGGGCACCGGGGAGCTGTTTTTT.

The chain recombines TRBV12-3 or TRBV12-4 with TRBJ2-7, with 7 bases lining up with TRBD1. The junction had 5 bases not matched to a gene; V was cut back by 3 bases and J by 6 bases. CDR3 length: 13 amino acids. CDR3 sequence reads: CASSFDRVREQYF. CDR3 DNA: TGTGCCAGCAGTTTTGACAGGGTCCGCGAGCAGTACTTC.

The chain recombines TRBV27 with TRBJ2-6, with D possibly being TRBD2 (6 bases). The V and J ends lost 3 bases and 1 base respectively, with 7 bases between them. CDR3 length: 15 residues. CDR1 is MNHEY, CDR2 SMNVEV, per germline (reference sequence). The CDR3 DNA reads as TGTGCCAGCAGTTTTGGGGGGTCTGGGGCCAACGTCCTGACTTTC. This codes for CASSFGGSGANVLTF.

V and J are TRBV19 and TRBJ1-5; no reliable D call. Trimming took off 1 base at V and 7 bases at J, with 17 bases between the two ends. This CDR3 has 16 residues. Germline V gene sequence: CDR1 LNHDA, CDR2 SQIVND (reference sequence). The CDR3 is CASSIAGRVIGQPQHF. The CDR3, as DNA: TGTGCCAGTAGTATAGCGGGGAGGGTTATTGGGCAGCCCCAGCATTTT.

The rearrangement joins TRBV20-1 to TRBJ2-5; no reliable D call. Trimming shortened V by 5 bases and J by 2 bases, and 3 bases separated the two germline ends. Germline V gene sequence: CDR1 DFQATT, CDR2 SNEGSKA (reference sequence). The CDR3 runs 10 residues. The CDR3 coding sequence is TGCAGTGCTCTTCAAGAGACCCAGTACTTC. Protein sequence: CSALQETQYF.

The chain employs TRBV4-1 and TRBJ2-7; the D is unclear. V lost 1 base to trimming and J lost 0 bases, with 7 bases between them. Germline V gene sequence: CDR1 MGHRA, CDR2 YSYEKL. The CDR3 is made up of 14 amino acids. The CDR3 sequence is CASSQAFSSYEQYF. The CDR3 nucleotides are TGCGCCAGCAGCCAAGCTTTTAGCTCCTACGAGCAGTACTTC.

The V call is TRBV7-2, the J call TRBJ1-5, with 7 bases fitting TRBD1. The germline CDR1 and CDR2 sequences are SGHTA and FQGNSA. CDR3 length: 15 residues. V was clipped by 8 bases and J by 3 bases; unmatched bases: 10. The CDR3 loop is CASQANRGFNQPQHF. The CDR3 nucleotides read TGTGCCAGCCAGGCGAACAGGGGTTTCAATCAGCCCCAGCATTTT.

The CDR3 loop is CASSSPRGGTPTDTQYF. The CDR3 nucleotides read TGTGCCAGCAGCTCCCCCCGGGGCGGGACTCCCACAGATACGCAGTATTTT. This chain uses TRBV7-2 with TRBJ2-3; the D gene is possibly TRBD2 (6 bases). Germline V gene sequence: CDR1 SGHTA, CDR2 FQGNSA. The CDR3 spans 17 residues. With 4 bases removed from V and 2 bases from J, the gap between germline ends came to 19 bases.